This T cell receptor beta chain was recovered during a study of CXCR3-negative and CXCR3-positive naive CD8 T cells. Study-level points and caveats: Unlike memory cells, which differed, naive CXCR3-negative and CXCR3-positive cells had similar TRBV-TRBJ usage. No difference in surface CD5 was seen between naive subsets, and TCR strength was inferred from TRB CDR3 properties.

The authors prepared UMI-labeled TRB cDNA libraries by 5' RACE. TCRdb reprocessed the 5' RACE reads and stores each CDR3 protein as one record, lacking DNA. The sample totals 43,000 or so distinct CDR3 sequences. Identification of naive CD8+ T cells rested on CD45RO-CCR7+CD27+CD95- status. This CDR3 has 13 amino acids. Notes on this clonotype: Its cognate antigen is unknown.

The receptor comes from a human donor in good health. Some clones in this sample may be carry-over from other donors' samples. The sequencing sample was made of naive CXCR3- CD8+ T cells from blood. Indicated subset: CD45RO-CCR7+CD27+CD95- naive CD8+ T cells lacking CXCR3 (TNR3-). V and J are TRBV3-2 and TRBJ2-1; no DNA is available, so the TRBD1 call from TCRdb remains unchecked. TRBV3-2 is designated a pseudogene. The CDR3 reads CASSPGSKKEQFF.